A selection of T cell receptor beta chains follows, all from one sample in a study of T cells after yellow fever vaccination. TCRdb reprocessed the 5' RACE reads via MiXCR and lists one record per CDR3 protein. The table includes 200,000 to 300,000 distinct CDR3 sequences, around 6.7% detected once. The sample in question was CD4+ T cells sorted from PBMCs, obtained on the day of the yellow fever booster vaccination. The receptors here all came from a man aged 25-45 years who received the YFV17D yellow fever vaccine. Each CDR3 is given without its conserved first and last residue. Fields, in order: CDR3 length, V gene, J gene, CDR3 protein.

length: 11; V: TRBV11-3; J: TRBJ2-2; CDR3: ASSSTGPGELF
length: 11; V: TRBV29-1; J: TRBJ2-7; CDR3: SVALGLGREQY
length: 14; V: TRBV5-1; J: TRBJ2-2; CDR3: ASSLSGANIARELF
length: 12; V: TRBV5-1; J: TRBJ2-7; CDR3: ASSRDTFSYEQY
length: 11; V: TRBV3-1; J: TRBJ1-6; CDR3: ASSRDAASPLH
length: 12; V: TRBV5-1; J: TRBJ2-7; CDR3: ASSLGPGDYEQY
length: 11; V: TRBV15; J: TRBJ2-3; CDR3: ATSPDRTDTQY
length: 12; V: TRBV20-1; J: TRBJ2-7; CDR3: SAMGKPGTYEQY
length: 13; V: TRBV19; J: TRBJ2-1; CDR3: ASSTRTSGRYEQF
length: 14; V: TRBV19; J: TRBJ2-3; CDR3: ASSISGLSGTDTQY
length: 12; V: TRBV6-1; J: TRBJ2-2; CDR3: ASSKIGGTGELF
length: 12; V: TRBV5-1; J: TRBJ2-5; CDR3: ASSLVGAQETQY
length: 12; V: TRBV5-1; J: TRBJ2-1; CDR3: ASKLWTSGDEQF
length: 12; V: TRBV29-1; J: TRBJ2-1; CDR3: SVGTGTFLDEQF
length: 13; V: TRBV6-1; J: TRBJ2-1; CDR3: ASSRQQGASNEQF
length: 13; V: TRBV5-1; J: TRBJ2-6; CDR3: ASSGGSSGANVLT
length: 6; V: TRBV20-1; J: TRBJ1-2; CDR3: SASGYT
length: 13; V: TRBV15; J: TRBJ1-6; CDR3: ATSRTRQVGSPLH
length: 11; V: TRBV5-4; J: TRBJ2-2; CDR3: ASSQLDGEELF
length: 12; V: TRBV6-2/TRBV6-3; J: TRBJ1-1; CDR3: ASSLGHLFTEAF
length: 14; V: TRBV7-2; J: TRBJ2-2; CDR3: ASSLARDIGSGELF
length: 11; V: TRBV29-1; J: TRBJ2-7; CDR3: SAAGQGAGEQY